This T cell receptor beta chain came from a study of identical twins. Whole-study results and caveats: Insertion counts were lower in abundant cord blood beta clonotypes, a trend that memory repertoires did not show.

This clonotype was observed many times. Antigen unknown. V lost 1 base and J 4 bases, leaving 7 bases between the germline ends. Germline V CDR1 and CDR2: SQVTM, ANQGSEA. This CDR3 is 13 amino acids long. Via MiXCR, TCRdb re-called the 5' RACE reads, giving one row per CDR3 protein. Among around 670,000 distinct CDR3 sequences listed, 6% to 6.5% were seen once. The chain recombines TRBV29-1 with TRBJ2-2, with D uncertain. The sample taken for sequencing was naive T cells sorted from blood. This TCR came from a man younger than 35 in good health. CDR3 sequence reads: CSVEGATTGELFF. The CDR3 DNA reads TGCAGCGTTGAAGGAGCAACCACCGGGGAGCTGTTTTTT.